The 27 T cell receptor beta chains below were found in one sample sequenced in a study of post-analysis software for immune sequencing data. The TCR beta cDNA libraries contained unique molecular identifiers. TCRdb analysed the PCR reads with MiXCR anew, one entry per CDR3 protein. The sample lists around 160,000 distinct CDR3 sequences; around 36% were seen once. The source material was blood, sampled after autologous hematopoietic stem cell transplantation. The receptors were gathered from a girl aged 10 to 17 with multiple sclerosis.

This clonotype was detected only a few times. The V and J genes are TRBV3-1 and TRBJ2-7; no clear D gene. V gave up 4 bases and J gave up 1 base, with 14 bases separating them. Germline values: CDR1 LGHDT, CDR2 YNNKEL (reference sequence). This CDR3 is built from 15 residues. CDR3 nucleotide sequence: TGTGCCAGCAGCCTAGCCCCCCTCCCTTCCTACGAGCAGTACTTC. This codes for CASSLAPLPSYEQYF.

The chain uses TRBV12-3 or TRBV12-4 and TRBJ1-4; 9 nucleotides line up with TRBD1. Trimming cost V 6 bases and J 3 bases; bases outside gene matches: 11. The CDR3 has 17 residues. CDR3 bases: TGTGCCAGCAGCCGCAGACAGGGGGGATTCGCTAATGAAAAACTGTTTTTT. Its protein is CASSRRQGGFANEKLFF.

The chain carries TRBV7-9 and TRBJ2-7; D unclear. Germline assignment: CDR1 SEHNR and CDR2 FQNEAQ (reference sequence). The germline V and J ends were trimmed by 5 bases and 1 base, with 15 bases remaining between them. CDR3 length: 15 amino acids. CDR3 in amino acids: CASSPAGAASYEQYF. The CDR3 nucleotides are TGTGCCAGCAGCCCAGCCGGCGCAGCTTCCTACGAGCAGTACTTC.

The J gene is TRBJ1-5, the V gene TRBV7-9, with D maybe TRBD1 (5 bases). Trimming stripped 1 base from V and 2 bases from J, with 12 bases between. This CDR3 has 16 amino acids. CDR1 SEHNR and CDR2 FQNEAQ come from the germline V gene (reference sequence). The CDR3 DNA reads TGTGCCAGCAGCTTAGGGAGTGGGACGGGCAATCAGCCCCAGCATTTT. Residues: CASSLGSGTGNQPQHF.

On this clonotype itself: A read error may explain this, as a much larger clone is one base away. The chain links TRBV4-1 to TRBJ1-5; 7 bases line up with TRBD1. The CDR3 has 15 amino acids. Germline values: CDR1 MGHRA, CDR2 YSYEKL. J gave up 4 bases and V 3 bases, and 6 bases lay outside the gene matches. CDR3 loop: CASSHEAGGNQPQHF. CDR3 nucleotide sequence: TGCGCCAGCAGCCATGAGGCAGGGGGTAATCAGCCCCAGCATTTT.

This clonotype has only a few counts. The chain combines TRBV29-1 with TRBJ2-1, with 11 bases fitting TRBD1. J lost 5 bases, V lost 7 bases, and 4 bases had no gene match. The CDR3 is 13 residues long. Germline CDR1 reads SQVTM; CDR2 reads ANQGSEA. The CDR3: CSAGQGADNEQFF. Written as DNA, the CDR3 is TGCAGCGCTGGACAGGGGGCAGACAATGAGCAGTTCTTC.

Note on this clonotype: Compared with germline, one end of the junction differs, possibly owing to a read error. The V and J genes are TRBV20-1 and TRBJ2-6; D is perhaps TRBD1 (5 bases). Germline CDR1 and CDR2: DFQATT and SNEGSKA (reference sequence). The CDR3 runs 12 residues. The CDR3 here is CSATSGANVRTF. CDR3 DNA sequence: TGCAGTGCCACCTCTGGGGCCAACGTCCGGACTTTC.

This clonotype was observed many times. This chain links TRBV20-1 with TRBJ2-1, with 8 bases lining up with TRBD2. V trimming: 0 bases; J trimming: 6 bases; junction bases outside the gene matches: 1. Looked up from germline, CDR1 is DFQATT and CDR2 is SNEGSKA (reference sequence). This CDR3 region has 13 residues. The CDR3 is CSARDLAGNEQFF. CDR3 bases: TGCAGTGCTAGAGATCTAGCGGGCAATGAGCAGTTCTTC.

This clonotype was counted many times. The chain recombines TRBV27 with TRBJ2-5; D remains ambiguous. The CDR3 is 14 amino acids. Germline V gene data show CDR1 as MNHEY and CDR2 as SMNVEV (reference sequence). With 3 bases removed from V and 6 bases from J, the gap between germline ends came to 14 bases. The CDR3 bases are TGTGCCAGCAGTTTTGGGTTAGGTGGTCAGACCCAGTACTTC. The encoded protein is CASSFGLGGQTQYF.

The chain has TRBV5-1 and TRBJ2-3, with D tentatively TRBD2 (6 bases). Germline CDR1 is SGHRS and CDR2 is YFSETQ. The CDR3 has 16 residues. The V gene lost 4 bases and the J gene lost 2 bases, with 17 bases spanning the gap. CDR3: CASSRPGLKDTDTQYF. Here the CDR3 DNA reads TGCGCCAGCAGCCGACCGGGACTTAAAGACACAGATACGCAGTATTTT.

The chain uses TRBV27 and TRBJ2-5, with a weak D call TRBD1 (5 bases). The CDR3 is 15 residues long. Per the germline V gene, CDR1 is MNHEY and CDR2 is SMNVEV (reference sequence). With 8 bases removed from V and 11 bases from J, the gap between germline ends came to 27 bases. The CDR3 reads CASGLYSQGYNEQYF. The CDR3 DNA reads TGTGCCAGCGGCCTATACTCGCAGGGATACAATGAGCAGTACTTC.

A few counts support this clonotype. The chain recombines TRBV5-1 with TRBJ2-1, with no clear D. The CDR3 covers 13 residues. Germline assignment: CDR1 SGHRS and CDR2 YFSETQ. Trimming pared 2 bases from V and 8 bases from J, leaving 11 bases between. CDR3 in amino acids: CASSFGSFDEQFF. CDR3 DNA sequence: TGCGCCAGCAGCTTTGGGTCTTTCGATGAGCAGTTCTTC.

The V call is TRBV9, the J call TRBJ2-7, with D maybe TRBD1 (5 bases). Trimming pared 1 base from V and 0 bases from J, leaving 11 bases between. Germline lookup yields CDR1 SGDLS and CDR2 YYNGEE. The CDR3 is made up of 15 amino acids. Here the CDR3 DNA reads TGTGCCAGCAGCGTAACCGACAGCGACTCCTACGAGCAGTACTTC. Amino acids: CASSVTDSDSYEQYF.

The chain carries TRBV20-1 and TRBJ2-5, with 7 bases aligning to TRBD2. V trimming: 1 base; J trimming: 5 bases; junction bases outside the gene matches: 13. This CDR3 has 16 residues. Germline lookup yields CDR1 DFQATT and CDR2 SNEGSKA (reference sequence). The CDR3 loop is CSARGWRGGRRETQYF. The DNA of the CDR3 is TGCAGTGCTAGAGGGTGGCGTGGCGGGAGACGGGAGACCCAGTACTTC.

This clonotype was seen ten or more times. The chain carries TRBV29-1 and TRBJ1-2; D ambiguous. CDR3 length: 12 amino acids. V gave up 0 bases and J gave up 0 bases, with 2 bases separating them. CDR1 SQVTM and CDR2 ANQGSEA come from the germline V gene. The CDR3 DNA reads TGCAGCGTTGAAGACACTAACTATGGCTACACCTTC. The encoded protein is CSVEDTNYGYTF.

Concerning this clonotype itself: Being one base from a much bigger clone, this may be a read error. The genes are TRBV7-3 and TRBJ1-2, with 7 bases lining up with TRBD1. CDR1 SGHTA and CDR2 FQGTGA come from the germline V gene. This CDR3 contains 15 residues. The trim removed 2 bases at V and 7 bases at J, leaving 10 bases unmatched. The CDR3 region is CASSLGGRGYGGYTF. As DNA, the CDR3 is TGTGCCAGCAGCTTAGGGGGCAGGGGGTATGGTGGCTACACCTTC.

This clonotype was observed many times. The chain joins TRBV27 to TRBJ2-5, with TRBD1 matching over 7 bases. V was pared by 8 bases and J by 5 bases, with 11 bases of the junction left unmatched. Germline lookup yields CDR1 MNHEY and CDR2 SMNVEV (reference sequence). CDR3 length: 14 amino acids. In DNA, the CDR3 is TGTGCCAGCCGCTACCAGGACAGGACGGAGACCCAGTACTTC. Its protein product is CASRYQDRTETQYF.

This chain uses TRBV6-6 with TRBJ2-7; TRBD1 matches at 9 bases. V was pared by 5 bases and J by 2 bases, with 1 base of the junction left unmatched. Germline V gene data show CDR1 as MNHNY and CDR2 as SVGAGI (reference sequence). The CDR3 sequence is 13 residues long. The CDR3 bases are TGTGCCAGCAGTGGACAGGGGCCCTACGAGCAGTACTTC. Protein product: CASSGQGPYEQYF.

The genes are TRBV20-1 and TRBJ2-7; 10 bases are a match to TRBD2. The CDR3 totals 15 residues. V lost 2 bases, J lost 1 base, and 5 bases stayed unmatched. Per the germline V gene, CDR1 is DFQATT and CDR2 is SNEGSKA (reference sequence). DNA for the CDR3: TGCAGTGCTAGATCTGGACTAGCGGCTTCCTACGAGCAGTACTTC. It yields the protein CSARSGLAASYEQYF.

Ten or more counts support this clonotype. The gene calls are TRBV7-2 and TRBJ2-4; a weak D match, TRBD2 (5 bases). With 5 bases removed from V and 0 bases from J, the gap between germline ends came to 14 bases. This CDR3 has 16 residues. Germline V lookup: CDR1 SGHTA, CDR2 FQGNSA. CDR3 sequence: CASSMDVGVAKNIQYF. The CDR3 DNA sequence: TGTGCCAGCAGCATGGATGTCGGGGTAGCCAAAAACATTCAGTACTTC.

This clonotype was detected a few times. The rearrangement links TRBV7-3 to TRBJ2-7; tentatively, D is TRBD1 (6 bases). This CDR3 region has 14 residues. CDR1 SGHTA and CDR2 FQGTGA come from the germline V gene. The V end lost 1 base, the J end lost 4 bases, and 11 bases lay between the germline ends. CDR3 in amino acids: CASSLSSGEYEQYF. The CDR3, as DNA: TGTGCCAGCAGCTTAAGTTCAGGGGAGTACGAGCAGTACTTC. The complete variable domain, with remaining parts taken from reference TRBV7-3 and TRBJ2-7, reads GAGVSQTPSNKVTEKGKYVELRCDPISGHTALYWYRQSLGQGPEFLIYFQGTGAADDSGLPNDRFFAVRPEGSVSTLKIQRTERGDSAVYLCASSLSSGEYEQYFGPGTRLTVT.

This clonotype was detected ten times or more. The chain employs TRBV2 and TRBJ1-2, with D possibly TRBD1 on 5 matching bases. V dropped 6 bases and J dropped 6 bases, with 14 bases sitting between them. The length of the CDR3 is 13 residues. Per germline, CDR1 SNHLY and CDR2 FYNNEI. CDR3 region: CASRTQGQDGYTF. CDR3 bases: TGTGCCAGCAGAACCCAGGGCCAAGATGGCTACACCTTC. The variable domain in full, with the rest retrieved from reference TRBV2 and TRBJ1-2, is EPEVTQTPSHQVTQMGQEVILRCVPISNHLYFYWYRQILGQKVEFLVSFYNNEISEKSEIFDDQFSVERPDGSNFTLKIRSTKLEDSAMYFCASRTQGQDGYTFGSGTRLTVV.

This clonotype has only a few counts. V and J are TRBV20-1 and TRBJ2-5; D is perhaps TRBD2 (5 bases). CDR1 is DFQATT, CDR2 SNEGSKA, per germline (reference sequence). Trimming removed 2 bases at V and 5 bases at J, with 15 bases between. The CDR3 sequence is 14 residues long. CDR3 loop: CSARSAERRETQYF. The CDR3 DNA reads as TGCAGTGCTAGATCAGCGGAGCGGCGCGAGACCCAGTACTTC.

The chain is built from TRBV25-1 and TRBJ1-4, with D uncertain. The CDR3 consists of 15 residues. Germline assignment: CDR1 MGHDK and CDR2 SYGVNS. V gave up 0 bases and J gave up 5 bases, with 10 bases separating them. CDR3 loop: CASSEYGQPNEKLFF. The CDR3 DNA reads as TGTGCCAGCAGTGAATATGGGCAGCCAAATGAAAAACTGTTTTTT.

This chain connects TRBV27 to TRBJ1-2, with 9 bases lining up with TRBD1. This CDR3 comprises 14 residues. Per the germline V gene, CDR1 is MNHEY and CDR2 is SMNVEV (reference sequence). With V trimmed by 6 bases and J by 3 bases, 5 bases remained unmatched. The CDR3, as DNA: TGTGCCAGCAGCCGGACAGGGGAATACTATGGCTACACCTTC. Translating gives CASSRTGEYYGYTF.

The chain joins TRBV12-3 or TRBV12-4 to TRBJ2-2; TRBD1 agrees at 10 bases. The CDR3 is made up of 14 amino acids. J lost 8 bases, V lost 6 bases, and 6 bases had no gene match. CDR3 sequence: CASSSDRGEGELFF. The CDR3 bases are TGTGCCAGCAGCTCGGACAGGGGGGAAGGGGAGCTGTTTTTT.

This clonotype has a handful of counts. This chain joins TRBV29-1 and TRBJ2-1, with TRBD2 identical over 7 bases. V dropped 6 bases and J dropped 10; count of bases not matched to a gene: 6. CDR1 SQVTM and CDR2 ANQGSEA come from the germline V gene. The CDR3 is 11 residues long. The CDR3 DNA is TGCAGCGTCCCCTGGGAGGGGGAGCAGTTCTTC. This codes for CSVPWEGEQFF.